The rows below give T cell receptor beta chains drawn from one sample of a study of T cells after posttransplantation cyclophosphamide. The data were produced by immunoSEQ multiplex PCR, yet TCRdb's version contains in-frame clones alone and is incomplete. The sample gives some 4,100 clones, none seen only once, and the top ten clones hold over 10%. Material: PBMCs, obtained after allogeneic stem cell transplant with posttransplant cyclophosphamide. These receptors all come from a female patient aged 18-30 years who received an allogeneic stem cell transplant from an unrelated donor, was CMV-positive, and had acute GVHD only. Part of the T cells may come from the graft donor. Both conserved end residues are part of each CDR3. The D gene is left open where the match is weak. Only some rows state a clone size, as once, few, many or a class for expanded clones.

TRBJ2-7 | TRBV11-1 | many | TRBD2 | TGTGCCAGCAGCTTCAAACTAGCGGGAGGGGTTGAACGGCAGTACTTC | CASSFKLAGGVERQYF
TRBJ2-6 | TRBV28 | large | NA | TGTGCCAGCAGTACCCCGGGCAGGGCTGGGGCCAACGTCCTGACTTTC | CASSTPGRAGANVLTF
TRBJ2-1 | TRBV15 | NA | NA | TGTGCCACCAGCAGAGACCCGACGGGGGTCCGATACAATGAGCAGTTCTTC | CATSRDPTGVRYNEQFF
TRBJ2-5 | TRBV9 | many | NA | TGTGCCAGCAGCGTAGTTGCGGGGCCCCAAGAGACCCAGTACTTC | CASSVVAGPQETQYF
TRBJ2-2 | TRBV4-2 | NA | TRBD2 | TGTGCCAGCAGCCAAGAGACTAGCGGGAGCGCGAACACCGGGGAGCTGTTTTTT | CASSQETSGSANTGELFF
TRBJ2-7 | TRBV30 | many | TRBD1 | TGTGCCTGGAGCGACTACCCCGGGACAGGGGGCTACGAGCAGTACTTC | CAWSDYPGTGGYEQYF
TRBJ2-5 | TRBV11-1 | many | NA | TGTGCCAGCAGACCGACCGGAGGGACCCAGTACTTC | CASRPTGGTQYF
TRBJ2-6 | TRBV19 | many | TRBD2 | TGTGCCAGTAGTCCCCCGGGACTAGCGGGAGCTGGGGCCAACGTCCTGACTTTC | CASSPPGLAGAGANVLTF
TRBJ2-5 | TRBV9 | many | NA | TGTGCCAGCAGCGGGCCCCAAGAGACCCAGTACTTC | CASSGPQETQYF
TRBJ2-7 | TRBV27 | many | NA | TGTGCCAGCAGTCCACAGGTTCTAAGCTACGAGCAGTACTTC | CASSPQVLSYEQYF
TRBJ2-1 | TRBV27 | few | TRBD1 | TGTGCCAGCAGTTTAATTGGGGACAGGGGAAGCTCCTACAATGAGCAGTTCTTC | CASSLIGDRGSSYNEQFF
TRBJ2-1 | TRBV18 | NA | TRBD2 | TGTGCCAGCTCACCACGGGCCGGGACTAGCGGATACAATGAGCAGTTCTTC | CASSPRAGTSGYNEQFF
TRBJ2-7 | TRBV6-5 | many | TRBD2 | TGTGCCAGCAGTTACGGGCAGGTAGCGGGCCTCTACGAGCAGTACTTC | CASSYGQVAGLYEQYF
TRBJ1-4 | TRBV5-1 | many | NA | TGCGCCAGCAGCTTGGGACTTAGGGGTGAAAAACTGTTTTTT | CASSLGLRGEKLFF
TRBJ1-3 | TRBV10-3 | medium-sized | NA | TGTGCCATCAATCCGGGGAGCTCTGGAAACACCATATATTTT | CAINPGSSGNTIYF
TRBJ2-1 | TRBV9 | many | TRBD2 | TGTGCCAGCAGCGTAGATAGCGGGAGAACTCGGGAGCAGTTCTTC | CASSVDSGRTREQFF
TRBJ2-5 | TRBV27 | few | NA | TGTGCCAGCAGTTCCCTCCAAGAGACCCAGTACTTC | CASSSLQETQYF
TRBJ2-7 | TRBV12-5 | few | TRBD2 | TGTGCTAGTGGTTTGAGCCGGGACTATGAGGACGAGCAGTACTTC | CASGLSRDYEDEQYF
TRBJ2-7 | TRBV18 | many | NA | TGTGCCAGCTCACCACGAGGGAGCTCCTACGAGCAGTACTTC | CASSPRGSSYEQYF
TRBJ2-3 | TRBV29-1 | many | TRBD2 | TGCAGCGGATCGACTAGCCTCGCAGATACGCAGTATTTT | CSGSTSLADTQYF
TRBJ1-1 | TRBV29-1 | medium-sized | NA | TGCAGCTCCGGGTGGTCCCGGAACACTGAAGCTTTCTTT | CSSGWSRNTEAFF
TRBJ2-5 | TRBV5-4 | medium-sized | NA | TGTGCCAGCAGCTTCCTTATCCACAGCAGCTTCCTGTTACTGGAAGAGACCCAGTACTTC | CASSFLIHSSFLLLEETQYF
TRBJ1-2 | TRBV6-5 | many | TRBD1 | TGTGCCAGCAGCTACCGACAGGGAAACTATGGCTACACCTTC | CASSYRQGNYGYTF
TRBJ2-1 | TRBV7-2 | many | TRBD1 | TGTGCCACCCAGCCCCAGGGGGCTTATTGGGGCGATGAGCAGTTCTTC | CATQPQGAYWGDEQFF
TRBJ2-7 | TRBV14 | many | NA | TGTGCCAGCAGCCAAATGGGAGGTTACTACGAGCAGTACTTC | CASSQMGGYYEQYF
TRBJ2-3 | TRBV6-1 | many | NA | TGTGCCAGCAGTGCCGAGACTGCCCGAAGCACAGATACGCAGTATTTT | CASSAETARSTDTQYF
TRBJ1-6 | TRBV7-8 | few | TRBD1 | TGTGCCAGCAGCTTGGGAAGGACAGGGTTATTTAATTCACCCCTCCACTTT | CASSLGRTGLFNSPLHF
TRBJ2-7 | TRBV9 | many | NA | TGTGCCAGCAGCGTAGCGAGCGACTCCTCCTACGAGCAGTACTTC | CASSVASDSSYEQYF
TRBJ2-2 | TRBV29-1 | NA | NA | TGCAGCGTTGGAAGGGCTAGCGCCGCACCCGGGGAGCTGTTTTTT | CSVGRASAAPGELFF
TRBJ2-1 | TRBV30 | many | TRBD1 | TGTGCCCGACGAGGACCGGGACAGGGGGCGACTGAGCAGTTCTTC | CARRGPGQGATEQFF
TRBJ2-7 | TRBV30 | NA | NA | TGTGCCTGGATGACACCCTACCGCGCCTACGAGCAGTACTTC | CAWMTPYRAYEQYF
TRBJ2-1 | TRBV6-1 | many | NA | TGTGCCAGCATTGACCCGATAGTAGCGCCTAACAATGAGCAGTTCTTC | CASIDPIVAPNNEQFF
TRBJ2-1 | TRBV13 | medium-sized | TRBD2 | TGTGCCAGCAGCATAGGACTAGCCCGCGATGAGCAGTTCTTC | CASSIGLARDEQFF
TRBJ2-3 | TRBV11-2 | many | TRBD2 | TGTGCCAGCAGCCGCACCACGGGGACTAGTCGGGATTTT | CASSRTTGTSRDF
TRBJ1-5 | TRBV29-1 | many | NA | TGCAGCGTTGTTTCAGGGTGGAATCAGCCCCAGCATTTT | CSVVSGWNQPQHF
TRBJ1-1 | TRBV6-5 | many | NA | TGTGCCAGCAGTTACGCAGGGATGGGCACTGAAGCTTTCTTT | CASSYAGMGTEAFF
TRBJ2-7 | TRBV5-6 | many | TRBD2 | TGTGCCAGCAGCTTGGCCGCGGGAGGGCCGGGTGAGCAGTACTTC | CASSLAAGGPGEQYF
TRBJ1-6 | TRBV30 | few | NA | TGTGCCGGAGGCAGGTATAATTCACCCCTCCACTTT | CAGGRYNSPLHF
TRBJ2-5 | TRBV5-4 | many | TRBD2 | TGTGCCAGCAGCTTGGGACGTGCCACGGGGGGGGAGACCCAGTACTTC | CASSLGRATGGETQYF
TRBJ1-2 | TRBV5-1 | many | TRBD1 | TGCGCCAGCAGCCCAGGACAGGGCTCCTCGTATGGCTACACCTTC | CASSPGQGSSYGYTF
TRBJ2-7 | TRBV19 | many | NA | TGTGCCAGTAATTTTCAGGGATCCGAGCAGTACTTC | CASNFQGSEQYF
TRBJ1-4 | TRBV2 | many | TRBD1 | TGTGCCAGCAGGGAGGGACAGACTAATAATGAAAAACTGTTTTTT | CASREGQTNNEKLFF
TRBJ1-1 | TRBV27 | many | TRBD1 | TGTGCCAGCAGCAACCCGGGACAGGCGAACACTGAAGCTTTCTTT | CASSNPGQANTEAFF
TRBJ2-6 | TRBV11-3 | many | NA | TGTGCCAGCAGCTCAAGCGGGACAGGTTACTCTGGGGCCAACGTCCTGACTTTC | CASSSSGTGYSGANVLTF
TRBJ2-1 | TRBV6-4 | many | TRBD2 | TGTGCCAGCAGTGACTCAGCGGGATCCTACAATGAGCAGTTCTTC | CASSDSAGSYNEQFF
TRBJ1-5 | TRBV6-5 | many | TRBD1 | TGTGCCAGCAGGGGACAGAGCAATCAGCCCCAGCATTTT | CASRGQSNQPQHF
TRBJ2-5 | TRBV29-1 | many | TRBD2 | TGCAGCGGATCCGGGACTAGTGGGGAGACCCAGTACTTC | CSGSGTSGETQYF
TRBJ2-7 | TRBV6-1 | many | NA | TGTGCCAGCACTAGCGTCTACGAGCAGTACTTC | CASTSVYEQYF
TRBJ2-1 | TRBV4-1 | many | NA | TGCGCCAGCAGCCAGATAACAGGGTACCCCTACAATGAGCAGTTCTTC | CASSQITGYPYNEQFF
TRBJ2-3 | TRBV28 | many | NA | TGTGCCAGCAGTTTTTTACAGGGAACAGATACGCAGTATTTT | CASSFLQGTDTQYF
TRBJ2-7 | TRBV30 | large | TRBD2 | TGTGCCTGGAAAGGGGACCGGCGGGGGGAGCAGTACTTC | CAWKGDRRGEQYF
TRBJ2-3 | TRBV7-2 | many | NA | TGTGCCAGCAGCCCAACCTTTTTACGCGGGCCCCCAGATACGCAGTATTTT | CASSPTFLRGPPDTQYF
TRBJ2-3 | TRBV7-9 | many | TRBD2 | TGTGCCAGCAGCTTAGGGTCGAGCGGGAGTCGCACAGATACGCAGTATTTT | CASSLGSSGSRTDTQYF